The 14 T cell receptor beta chains below were found in one sample sequenced in a study of beta chain features in type 1 diabetes. No antigen has been identified for these receptors. The study, taken as a whole, reports: TCRB CDR3s from Type 1 diabetes patients were moderately but significantly shorter in all four CD4+ subsets.

TCRB transcripts that were expressed got sequenced, as all of the isolated RNA had been reverse transcribed. Profiling relied on immunoSEQ multiplex PCR, and the TCRdb table lists in-frame clones only, not all of them. The table has 630,000 or so clones, roughly 13% seen once. Sequenced input: naive CD4+ T cells from blood. The receptor source for this set is a man between 18 and 29 years old with type 1 diabetes.

The rearrangement uses TRBV5-1 and TRBJ2-3; D gene ambiguous. This CDR3 is 13 amino acids long. The ends were cut back, 3 bases at V and 4 bases at J, with 9 bases in the middle. Germline loops: CDR1 SGHRS, CDR2 YFSETQ. The chain's CDR3 is CASSSGGADTQYF. The CDR3 DNA is TGCGCCAGCAGCTCGGGCGGCGCAGATACGCAGTATTTT.

This clone turned up a few times. The chain links TRBV30 to TRBJ1-4; TRBD1 matches at 9 bases. CDR1 and CDR2 from the germline V gene are GTSNPN and SVGIG (reference sequence). V trimming: 0 bases; J trimming: 7 bases; junction bases outside the gene matches: 3. The CDR3 runs 14 residues. The CDR3 DNA reads TGTGCCTGGAGTGTGGGACAGGGAGCTGAAAAACTGTTTTTT. It translates to CAWSVGQGAEKLFF.

There are a few counts of this clone. This chain links TRBV29-1 with TRBJ1-6; unclear D gene. This CDR3 is 13 amino acids long. Germline loops: CDR1 SQVTM, CDR2 ANQGSEA. V was cut by 5 bases and J by 9 bases, with 14 bases left in between. The CDR3 loop reads CSVRLGGSSPLHF. The DNA of the CDR3 is TGCAGCGTTCGATTAGGTGGTAGTTCACCCCTCCACTTT.

The genes are TRBV6-6 and TRBJ2-5; D is uncertain. The CDR3 length is 12 residues. Trimming took off 4 bases at V and 7 bases at J, with 10 bases between the two ends. Per the germline V gene, CDR1 is MNHNY and CDR2 is SVGAGI (reference sequence). CDR3: CASSSTDGTQYF. As DNA, the CDR3 is TGTGCCAGCAGTTCCACTGACGGGACCCAGTACTTC.

In this sample, this clone turned up once. This rearrangement joins TRBV7-9 to TRBJ1-6; 9 bases are a match to TRBD1. The CDR3 contains 14 residues. Looked up from germline, CDR1 is SEHNR and CDR2 is FQNEAQ (reference sequence). The ends lost 1 base at V and 9 bases at J; junction bases unmatched: 1. CDR3 sequence reads: CASSLGQGGSPLHF. The DNA for the CDR3 is TGTGCCAGCAGCTTAGGACAGGGGGGTTCACCCCTCCACTTT.

In this sample, this clone turned up a few times. V gene TRBV5-4 combines with J gene TRBJ1-2; 10 bases line up with TRBD1. The V gene end was trimmed by 4 bases and the J gene end by 8 bases; junction bases not matched to a gene: 8. Per the germline V gene, CDR1 is SGHNT and CDR2 is YYREEE (reference sequence). The length of the CDR3 is 14 residues. Here the CDR3 reads CASSPRDRGWGYTF. The DNA of the CDR3 is TGTGCCAGCAGCCCAAGGGACAGGGGATGGGGCTACACCTTC.

This clone appeared a few times. The V and J genes are TRBV5-1 and TRBJ1-2; D unresolved. The CDR3 is made up of 12 amino acids. CDR1 is SGHRS, CDR2 YFSETQ, per germline. Trimming removed 3 bases from V and 7 bases from J, with 10 bases in between. CDR3 in DNA: TGCGCCAGCAGCTCCAATGGCGGTGGCTACACCTTC. This sequence encodes CASSSNGGGYTF.

The chain recombines TRBV6-6 with TRBJ2-5; TRBD1 is a possible D gene (6 bases). This CDR3 spans 14 amino acids. Germline-derived CDR1 and CDR2 are MNHNY and SVGAGI (reference sequence). Between the trimmed V and J ends, which lost 5 bases and 2 bases, there was a span of 12 bases. The CDR3 bases are TGTGCCAGCAGTCACCTGGGACAACAAGAGACCCAGTACTTC. Amino acids: CASSHLGQQETQYF.

This clone turned up a few times. CDR3 coding DNA: TGTGCCAGCAGCGTAGACCCAGGGGCTAGGGAGCAGTACTTC. It yields the protein CASSVDPGAREQYF. The rearrangement joins TRBV9 to TRBJ2-7; weak D call: TRBD1 (6 bases). This CDR3 comprises 14 residues. Germline CDR1 is SGDLS and CDR2 is YYNGEE. V shed 0 bases and J shed 7 bases, with 14 bases lying between them.

CDR3 in DNA: TGTGCCAGCAGCCAAGATAACGGCGCGGACTACACCGGGGAGCTGTTTTTT. This encodes CASSQDNGADYTGELFF. The chain employs TRBV4-2 and TRBJ2-2, with D possibly being TRBD2 (5 bases). Trimming shortened V by 0 bases and J by 3 bases, and 14 bases separated the two germline ends. Germline CDR1 reads LGHNA; CDR2 reads YNFKEQ. This CDR3 is built from 17 residues.

The genes are TRBV7-3 and TRBJ2-7; no reliable D call. The germline V gene has CDR1 SGHTA and CDR2 FQGTGA. The CDR3 loop spans 14 amino acids. V lost 0 bases, J lost 0 bases, and 6 bases lay in between. CDR3 loop: CASSLTGNSYEQYF. CDR3 nucleotide sequence: TGTGCCAGCAGCTTAACTGGGAACTCCTACGAGCAGTACTTC.

This chain joins TRBV10-3 and TRBJ1-6, with D uncertain. Trimming took 6 bases from V and 3 from J, leaving 9 bases between them. CDR1 and CDR2 (germline): ENHRY, SYGVKD. The CDR3 is made up of 14 amino acids. As DNA, the CDR3 is TGTGCCATCAGCGACCCGAGCTATAATTCACCCCTCCACTTT. Residues: CAISDPSYNSPLHF.

The chain links TRBV4-2 to TRBJ2-3; no definite D call. The CDR3 contains 16 residues. Germline lookup yields CDR1 LGHNA and CDR2 YNFKEQ. The V and J ends lost 0 bases and 0 bases respectively, with 10 bases between them. CDR3 amino acids: CASSQDRSSSTDTQYF. The CDR3 nucleotides are TGTGCCAGCAGCCAAGACCGCAGTTCTAGCACAGATACGCAGTATTTT.

This clone was detected once. The V and J genes are TRBV7-3 and TRBJ2-3; D remains unclear. Germline V CDR1 and CDR2: SGHTA, FQGTGA. This CDR3 comprises 14 residues. Trimming left V 5 bases short and J 6 bases short, with 15 bases between. The CDR3 is CASSPSTAQDTQYF. The DNA of the CDR3 is TGTGCCAGCAGCCCCTCTACGGCGCAGGATACGCAGTATTTT.